Listed below are T cell receptor beta chains from one sample, sequenced in a study of vaccination effects on CD4 cells after COVID-19. These TCRs are of unknown antigen specificity. The table came from immunoSEQ multiplex PCR; TCRdb's copy has only in-frame clones and leaves some out. The top ten clones hold 4.5% to 7% of a sample with over 45,000 clones, around 67% of them seen once. This specimen consisted of CD4+ T cells from PBMCs cultured without peptide, obtained before COVID-19 vaccination. These receptors all come from a human donor who received a COVID-19 vaccine. Both conserved end residues are part of each CDR3. A D gene is named only where the DNA matches it firmly. The size of a clone is reported for some rows only, either as once, few or many, or as a class for expanded clones.

j_call | d_call | v_call | clone_size | cdr3_aa | cdr3_nt
TRBJ2-7 | TRBD1 | TRBV27 | NA | CASVPGQDYEQYF | TGTGCCAGCGTACCGGGACAGGACTACGAGCAGTACTTC
TRBJ1-2 | NA | TRBV4-3 | NA | CASSQELGGFYGYTF | TGCGCCAGCAGCCAAGAATTAGGCGGATTCTATGGCTACACCTTC
TRBJ1-2 | NA | TRBV6-6 | NA | CASSGGRNYGYTF | TGTGCCAGCAGTGGGGGACGGAACTATGGCTACACCTTC
TRBJ1-1 | NA | TRBV27 | NA | CASRWGRGNEAFF | TGTGCCAGCAGGTGGGGCAGGGGAAATGAAGCTTTCTTT
TRBJ1-1 | TRBD1 | TRBV6-5 | NA | CATFPLWTGGTEAFF | TGTGCCACATTTCCTTTGTGGACAGGGGGCACTGAAGCTTTCTTT
TRBJ2-1 | NA | TRBV11-2 | NA | CASSLDLPDARFF | TGTGCCAGCAGCTTAGATCTGCCAGACGCAAGGTTCTTC
TRBJ1-3 | NA | TRBV5-4 | NA | CASSGQGLLRDTIYF | TGTGCCAGCAGCGGACAAGGCCTTTTAAGGGACACCATATATTTT
TRBJ1-1 | TRBD1 | TRBV2 | NA | CASSSRGRDTEAFF | TGTGCCAGCAGTTCCAGGGGGCGGGACACTGAAGCTTTCTTT
TRBJ1-1 | NA | TRBV5-4 | NA | CASSLAGGNQNTEAFF | TGTGCCAGCAGCTTGGCCGGGGGCAACCAGAACACTGAAGCTTTCTTT
TRBJ2-6 | TRBD1 | TRBV19 | NA | CASSMSGQGGANVLTF | TGTGCCAGTAGTATGTCGGGACAGGGTGGGGCCAACGTCCTGACTTTC
TRBJ1-2 | TRBD1 | TRBV12-5 | few | CASAFRGAGDYGYTF | TGTGCTAGTGCTTTCAGGGGGGCCGGTGACTATGGCTACACCTTC
TRBJ1-2 | NA | TRBV7-3 | NA | CASSSQPGNGYTF | TGTGCCAGCAGCTCACAACCAGGAAATGGCTACACCTTC
TRBJ2-7 | NA | TRBV20-1 | NA | CSASLAGRIYEQYF | TGCAGTGCTAGTCTGGCGGGGAGGATCTACGAGCAGTACTTC
TRBJ1-3 | NA | TRBV9 | NA | CASSVRQDISGNTIYF | TGTGCCAGCAGCGTCCGACAGGACATCTCTGGAAACACCATATATTTT
TRBJ2-1 | NA | TRBV19 | few | CASSISTAGGDEQFF | TGTGCCAGTAGTATTTCGACGGCCGGGGGCGATGAGCAGTTCTTC
TRBJ2-1 | NA | TRBV6-5 | NA | CASSYSAIVNEQFF | TGTGCCAGCAGTTACTCGGCTATAGTGAATGAGCAGTTCTTC
TRBJ1-1 | NA | TRBV5-1 | NA | CASSLAGPANTEAFF | TGCGCCAGCAGCTTGGCGGGACCCGCGAACACTGAAGCTTTCTTT
TRBJ1-2 | NA | TRBV9 | once | CASSVEPGGTLGYTF | TGTGCCAGCAGCGTAGAACCCGGCGGGACCCTTGGCTACACCTTC
TRBJ2-1 | NA | TRBV14 | NA | CASSLWPYNEQFF | TGTGCCAGCAGCCTTTGGCCTTACAATGAGCAGTTCTTC
TRBJ1-1 | TRBD1 | TRBV5-1 | NA | CASSSDPGTGNTEAFF | TGCGCCAGCAGCTCGGATCCCGGGACAGGGAACACTGAAGCTTTCTTT
TRBJ1-2 | NA | TRBV28 | NA | CASSFWRTALTNYGYTF | TGTGCCAGCAGTTTTTGGAGAACAGCACTAACTAACTATGGCTACACCTTC
TRBJ2-7 | TRBD2 | TRBV5-1 | NA | CASSTHGGTSGRELYF | TGCGCCAGCAGCACCCACGGGGGGACTAGCGGGAGGGAACTCTACTTC